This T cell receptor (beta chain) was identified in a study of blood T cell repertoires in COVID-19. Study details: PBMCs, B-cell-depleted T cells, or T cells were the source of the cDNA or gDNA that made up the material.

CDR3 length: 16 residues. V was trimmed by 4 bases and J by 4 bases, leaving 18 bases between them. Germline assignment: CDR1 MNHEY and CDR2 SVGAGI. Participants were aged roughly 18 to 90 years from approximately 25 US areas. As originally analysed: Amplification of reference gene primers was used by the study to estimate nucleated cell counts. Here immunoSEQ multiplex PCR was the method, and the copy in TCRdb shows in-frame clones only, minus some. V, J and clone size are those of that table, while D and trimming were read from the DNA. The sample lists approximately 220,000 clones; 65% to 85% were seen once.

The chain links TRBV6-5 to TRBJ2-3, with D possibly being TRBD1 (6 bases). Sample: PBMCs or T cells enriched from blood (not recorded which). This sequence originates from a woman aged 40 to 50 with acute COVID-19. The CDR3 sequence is CASSSIPLRQADTQYF. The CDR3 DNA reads TGTGCCAGCAGTTCCATCCCCCTCAGACAGGCAGATACGCAGTATTTT.